This T cell receptor (beta chain) appears in the sequencing data of a study of OX40 agonist ivuxolimab in advanced cancers. Overall study context: Dose-escalation patients' cancers were hepatocellular carcinoma, melanoma, renal cell or head and neck cancer.

Sequencing used immunoSEQ multiplex PCR; TCRdb keeps in-frame clones, though not all of them. The sample lists fewer than 70,000 clones; 80% to 90% were seen once. Sequencing was performed on CD4+ or CD8+ T cells sorted from blood, taken in a trial of the OX40 agonist ivuxolimab. The receptor was isolated from an adult with an advanced solid tumor such as melanoma, head and neck, liver or kidney cancer.

CDR3 protein: CASGRGDYEQYF. The CDR3 DNA follows: TGTGCCAGCGGCCGGGGGGACTACGAGCAGTACTTC. The chain couples TRBV2 to TRBJ2-7; 7 bases fit TRBD2. This CDR3 is built from 12 residues. Looked up from germline, CDR1 is SNHLY and CDR2 is FYNNEI. The ends lost 8 bases at V and 3 bases at J; junction bases unmatched: 4.